Following are 23 T cell receptor beta chains from one sample sequenced in a study of T cell repertoires in cytomegalovirus infection. Their antigen targets remain unknown. TCRdb reanalysed the reads using MiXCR and keeps one entry per CDR3 protein. In the table there are roughly 120,000 distinct CDR3 sequences, over 30% of which are singletons. The starting material was CD8+ T cells from cultured PBMCs, obtained from culture after CMV antigen stimulation. The receptors derive from a human donor in good health (CMV status not recorded). Some clones in this sample may be carry-over from other donors' samples.

This clonotype was detected a few times. The chain is built from TRBV7-2 and TRBJ2-3; no reliable D call. This CDR3 has 15 residues. CDR1 and CDR2 from the germline V gene are SGHTA and FQGNSA. Trimming took 0 bases from V and 2 from J, leaving 9 bases between them. CDR3 nucleotide sequence: TGTGCCAGCAGCTTAGCGGGTCAGAACACAGATACGCAGTATTTT. This encodes CASSLAGQNTDTQYF.

The rearrangement joins TRBV4-1 to TRBJ1-1; 9 bases map to TRBD1. This CDR3 contains 15 residues. The J segment lost 1 base and the V segment lost 3 bases, leaving 3 bases of the junction unmatched. Germline CDR1 is MGHRA and CDR2 is YSYEKL. The CDR3 bases are TGCGCCAGCAGCCAGTCGACAGGGGGGAACACTGAAGCTTTCTTT. Its protein is CASSQSTGGNTEAFF.

This clonotype was picked up a small number of times. The chain uses TRBV7-8 and TRBJ2-1; TRBD2 matches 11 bases. The length of the CDR3 is 15 residues. The V gene end was trimmed by 4 bases and the J gene end by 6 bases; junction bases not matched to a gene: 5. Germline values: CDR1 SGHVS, CDR2 FQNEAQ. The CDR3 DNA sequence: TGTGCCAGCAGCTCCCTAGCGGGGGGCTTCAATGAGCAGTTCTTC. Protein: CASSSLAGGFNEQFF.

The V and J genes are TRBV28 and TRBJ2-5, with 9 bases fitting TRBD2. The CDR3 runs 15 residues. V lost 3 bases and J lost 1; bases outside the gene matches: 3. Germline values: CDR1 MDHEN, CDR2 SYDVKM. The chain's CDR3 is CASSFVAGAQETQYF. CDR3 DNA sequence: TGTGCCAGCAGTTTCGTAGCGGGGGCCCAAGAGACCCAGTACTTC. The full variable domain, in which reference TRBV28 and TRBJ2-5 provide the parts outside the CDR3, is DVKVTQSSRYLVKRTGEKVFLECVQDMDHENMFWYRQDPGLGLRLIYFSYDVKMKEKGDIPEGYSVSREKKERFSLILESASTNQTSMYLCASSFVAGAQETQYFGPGTRLLVL.

This chain joins TRBV6-5 and TRBJ1-5; 7 bases match TRBD1. Germline values: CDR1 MNHEY, CDR2 SVGAGI. With 5 bases clipped from V and 5 bases from J, the junction kept 3 bases outside the gene matches. The CDR3 length is 13 residues. The CDR3 DNA reads as TGTGCCAGCAGTACAGGGGAGTATCAGCCCCAGCATTTT. It is translated as CASSTGEYQPQHF.

In this sample, this clonotype turned up a few times. The chain couples TRBV4-1 to TRBJ1-6; D gene ambiguous. The germline V gene encodes CDR1 MGHRA and CDR2 YSYEKL. The CDR3 length is 20 residues. Trimming pared 0 bases from V and 10 bases from J, leaving 28 bases between. The CDR3 nucleotides are TGCGCCAGCAGCCAAGAGCCCCTAAAGACCACTATAGGTCTTGGATCACCCCTCCACTTT. The encoded protein is CASSQEPLKTTIGLGSPLHF.

The gene calls are TRBV12-3 or TRBV12-4 and TRBJ1-1, with D maybe TRBD1 (5 bases). The CDR3 extends over 12 amino acids. The V gene lost 7 bases and the J gene lost 11 bases, with 17 bases spanning the gap. The CDR3 region has the DNA TGTGCCAGCACCACTGGCGGGGGAGAGGCTTTCTTT. The encoded protein is CASTTGGGEAFF.

The rearrangement links TRBV19 to TRBJ1-2, with D possibly matching TRBD1 (6 bases). V lost 9 bases to trimming and J lost 3 bases, with 14 bases between them. This CDR3 has 13 amino acids. Germline CDR1 is LNHDA and CDR2 is SQIVND (reference sequence). CDR3 region: CASRDMVYYGYTF. In DNA, the CDR3 is TGTGCCAGCCGGGACATGGTATACTATGGCTACACCTTC.

At least ten counts were recorded for this clonotype. V usage is TRBV7-9 and J usage is TRBJ2-1, with 7 nucleotides matching TRBD1. The ends lost 5 bases at V and 5 bases at J; junction bases unmatched: 9. There are 15 residues in the CDR3. The germline V gene has CDR1 SEHNR and CDR2 FQNEAQ (reference sequence). CDR3 amino acids: CASSTSQGTNNEQFF. CDR3 sequence (DNA): TGTGCCAGCAGCACATCACAGGGGACGAACAATGAGCAGTTCTTC. The full variable domain, completed using reference TRBV7-9 and TRBJ2-1, is DTGVSQNPRHKITKRGQNVTFRCDPISEHNRLYWYRQTLGQGPEFLTYFQNEAQLEKSRLLSDRFSAERPKGSFSTLEIQRTEQGDSAMYLCASSTSQGTNNEQFFGPGTRLTVL.

The chain recombines TRBV6-5 with TRBJ1-1; D unresolved. The CDR3 is 12 amino acids. Germline V gene data show CDR1 as MNHEY and CDR2 as SVGAGI. V was clipped by 6 bases and J by 1 base, with 6 bases between them. Written as DNA, the CDR3 is TGTGCCAGCAGGGCAGGGAACACTGAAGCTTTCTTT. Translated: CASRAGNTEAFF.

The chain recombines TRBV6-4 with TRBJ2-7, with 9 nucleotides matching TRBD2. Losses at the gene ends were 0 bases for V and 4 bases for J; bases not matched to a gene: 4. The germline V gene has CDR1 MRHNA and CDR2 SNTAGT. The CDR3 has 15 residues. The CDR3 is CASSDSASGVYEQYF. The CDR3 DNA follows: TGTGCCAGCAGTGACTCAGCTAGCGGGGTTTACGAGCAGTACTTC.

The chain links TRBV7-9 to TRBJ2-1, with a weak D call TRBD1 (5 bases). CDR1 and CDR2 (germline): SEHNR, FQNEAQ (reference sequence). V was cut by 5 bases and J by 2 bases, with 22 bases left in between. The CDR3 consists of 18 residues. CDR3 in DNA: TGTGCCAGCAGCGGTTGGATTACAGGCAACCAAGCCTACAATGAGCAGTTCTTC. Protein sequence: CASSGWITGNQAYNEQFF.

The rearrangement links TRBV6-2 or TRBV6-3 to TRBJ2-2, with 8 positions matching TRBD1. CDR3 length: 17 amino acids. CDR1 MNHEY and CDR2 SVGEGT come from the germline V gene. V was pared by 6 bases and J by 6 bases, with 15 bases of the junction left unmatched. The CDR3, as DNA: TGTGCCAGCAGACCCCTCTCCCAGGGGGCGCGATCCGGGGAGCTGTTTTTT. Protein: CASRPLSQGARSGELFF.

The sample holds a few counts of this clonotype. This chain links TRBV7-8 with TRBJ1-4, with TRBD1 matching over 8 bases. Germline CDR1 and CDR2: SGHVS and FQNEAQ. The J segment lost 4 bases and the V segment lost 5 bases, leaving 6 bases of the junction unmatched. The CDR3 contains 15 residues. CDR3 residues: CASSAGQGNNEKLFF. The CDR3 DNA is TGTGCCAGCAGCGCTGGACAGGGCAATAATGAAAAACTGTTTTTT.

V usage is TRBV10-3 and J usage is TRBJ2-5; 7 nucleotides match TRBD2. V dropped 0 bases and J dropped 3; count of bases not matched to a gene: 10. Germline V gene lookup returns CDR1 ENHRY and CDR2 SYGVKD. The CDR3 consists of 17 residues. CDR3: CAISESRSRGNEETQYF. In nucleotides, the CDR3 is TGTGCCATCAGTGAGTCGAGGTCGCGGGGGAACGAAGAGACCCAGTACTTC.

This clonotype showed up just a few times. The chain joins TRBV7-6 to TRBJ1-1; D gene uncertain. CDR1 is SGHVS and CDR2 is FNYEAQ in the germline V gene. CDR3 length: 12 residues. The V and J ends lost 1 base and 11 bases respectively, with 11 bases between them. CDR3 nucleotide sequence: TGTGCCAGCAGCTTAGGGACTCCGGAGGCTTTCTTT. Protein sequence: CASSLGTPEAFF.

This clonotype was detected many times. The chain links TRBV5-6 to TRBJ1-4; TRBD1 matches at 9 bases. CDR3 length equals 17 residues. Germline CDR1 SGHDT, CDR2 YYEEEE. Losses at the gene ends were 0 bases for V and 8 bases for J; bases not matched to a gene: 11. CDR3 in DNA: TGTGCCAGCAGCTTGGAAGGACAGGGGTCATATCGGGAAAAACTGTTTTTT. Its protein product is CASSLEGQGSYREKLFF.

The chain joins TRBV7-6 to TRBJ2-3, with TRBD1 identical over 10 bases. CDR1 SGHVS and CDR2 FNYEAQ come from the germline V gene. Trimming at V came to 0 bases and at J to 7 bases, leaving 4 bases not matched to a gene. This CDR3 is 15 amino acids long. The CDR3 protein is CASSLAPGQGNTQYF. DNA of the CDR3: TGTGCCAGCAGCTTAGCCCCGGGACAGGGGAATACGCAGTATTTT. Complete variable domain (other parts from reference TRBV7-6 and TRBJ2-3): GAGVSQSPRYKVTKRGQDVALRCDPISGHVSLYWYRQALGQGPEFLTYFNYEAQQDKSGLPNDRFSAERPEGSISTLTIQRTEQRDSAMYRCASSLAPGQGNTQYFGPGTRLTVL.

This chain connects TRBV4-1 to TRBJ2-1, with 8 positions matching TRBD2. Germline V gene data show CDR1 as MGHRA and CDR2 as YSYEKL. The trim removed 1 base at V and 3 bases at J, leaving 5 bases unmatched. CDR3 length: 16 amino acids. CDR3 amino acids: CASSQGYRGGYNEQFF. CDR3 nucleotide sequence: TGCGCCAGCAGCCAAGGTTATCGGGGGGGCTACAATGAGCAGTTCTTC.

The genes are TRBV27 and TRBJ2-1; a weak D match, TRBD2 (6 bases). Germline V gives CDR1 MNHEY, CDR2 SMNVEV (reference sequence). The CDR3 has 14 amino acids. V was pared by 8 bases and J by 5 bases, with 16 bases between. CDR3 protein: CASGLGRGHNEQFF. CDR3 sequence (DNA): TGTGCCAGCGGCCTGGGGCGGGGACACAATGAGCAGTTCTTC.

V gene TRBV12-3 or TRBV12-4 combines with J gene TRBJ2-7, with 9 bases identical to TRBD2. The trim removed 3 bases at V and 7 bases at J, leaving 10 bases unmatched. CDR3 length: 15 residues. CDR3 sequence (DNA): TGTGCCAGCAGTTTCGTAGCGGGGGACCCCGGGGAGCAGTACTTC. Protein product: CASSFVAGDPGEQYF.

This clonotype has more than one count but fewer than ten. This chain links TRBV6-6 with TRBJ2-6; no clear D. The germline gives CDR1 MNHNY, CDR2 SVGAGI (reference sequence). V shed 0 bases and J shed 5 bases, with 17 bases lying between them. The CDR3 totals 18 residues. The CDR3 sequence is CASSYSQAELLWANVLTF. The CDR3 DNA reads as TGTGCCAGCAGTTACTCGCAGGCAGAACTTTTATGGGCCAACGTCCTGACTTTC.

This clonotype was counted only a few times. The rearrangement links TRBV7-6 to TRBJ2-1, with D possibly TRBD2 on 6 matching bases. This CDR3 spans 13 amino acids. Germline V gene lookup returns CDR1 SGHVS and CDR2 FNYEAQ. V was trimmed by 8 bases and J by 9 bases, leaving 17 bases between them. This CDR3 is CASGPPGVPEQFF. The CDR3 DNA reads TGTGCCAGCGGACCGCCGGGGGTCCCTGAGCAGTTCTTC.